This TCR beta chain was captured in a study of siplizumab effects on memory and regulatory T cells. The V gene's germline CDR1 is MNHNS and CDR2 SASEGT. The CDR3 sequence is 14 residues long. Trimming cost V 2 bases and J 3 bases; bases outside gene matches: 3. Sequencing was performed with immunoSEQ multiplex PCR; in TCRdb, only in-frame clones are kept and a portion is missing. The table includes about 120,000 clones, roughly 89% detected once. General study points: With siplizumab, mappable alloreactive CD4+ clones averaged approximately 69% Treg-derived, versus 25% to 30% in controls.

Worth noting for this clone: What it binds is not known.

The specimen was CD4+ T cells sorted from blood. V and J are TRBV6-1 and TRBJ2-7, with 8 bases identical to TRBD2. This TCR was recovered from a human donor in good health. CDR3 amino acids: CASSETSGLYEQYF. The CDR3 DNA reads TGTGCCAGCAGTGAAACTAGCGGACTCTACGAGCAGTACTTC.